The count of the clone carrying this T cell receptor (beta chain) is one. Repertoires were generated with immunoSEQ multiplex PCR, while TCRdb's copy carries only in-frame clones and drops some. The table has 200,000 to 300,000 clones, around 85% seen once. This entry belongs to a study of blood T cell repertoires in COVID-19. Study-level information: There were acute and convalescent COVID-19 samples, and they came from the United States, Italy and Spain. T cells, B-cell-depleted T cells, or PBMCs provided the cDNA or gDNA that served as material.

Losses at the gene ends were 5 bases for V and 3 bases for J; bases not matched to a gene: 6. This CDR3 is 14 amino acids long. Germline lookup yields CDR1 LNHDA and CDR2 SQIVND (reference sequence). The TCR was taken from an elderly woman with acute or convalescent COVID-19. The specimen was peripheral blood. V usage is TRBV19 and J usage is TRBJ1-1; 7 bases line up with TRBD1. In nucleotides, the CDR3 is TGTGCCAGTAGTGTGAGGGGGCGGGACACTGAAGCTTTCTTT. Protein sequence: CASSVRGRDTEAFF.